These T cell receptor beta chains were read from a single sample in a study of Ad26.COV2.S vaccination and SARS-CoV-2 variants. Only in-frame clones appear in the TCRdb table, and some are missing; sequencing was by immunoSEQ multiplex PCR. The sample has fewer than 400,000 clones, about 85% seen once. The sample was peripheral blood, taken in a trial of Ad26.COV2.S vaccine versus placebo. Receptor source: a person between 18 and 60 years old who received the Ad26.COV2.S COVID-19 vaccine or a placebo. Both conserved end residues are part of each CDR3. The D gene is left open where the match is weak. Size is omitted from some rows. Given values are once, few, many or a class for expanded clones.

>-|TRBJ1-5|-|TRBV19
CASSIIVRGSNQPQHF
TGTGCCAGTAGTATTATAGTAAGAGGGAGCAATCAGCCCCAGCATTTT
>-|TRBJ1-5|-|TRBV9
CASSVGGLMNQPQHF
TGTGCCAGCAGCGTAGGTGGATTAATGAATCAGCCCCAGCATTTT
>-|TRBJ1-3|-|TRBV28
CASSLPRGGFSGNTIYF
TGTGCCAGCAGTTTACCACGTGGAGGGTTCTCTGGAAACACCATATATTTT
>-|TRBJ1-5|-|TRBV28
CASSSLGGQPQHF
TGTGCCAGCAGTTCGCTGGGGGGTCAGCCCCAGCATTTT
>TRBD2|TRBJ2-1|-|TRBV19
CASSIGLAEDEQFF
TGTGCCAGTAGTATCGGACTAGCGGAGGATGAGCAGTTCTTC
>-|TRBJ1-1|once|TRBV19
CASSEGLMNTEAFF
TGTGCCAGTAGTGAGGGACTTATGAACACTGAAGCTTTCTTT
>-|TRBJ2-7|-|TRBV4-1
CASSRGKGTGFEQYF
TGCGCCAGCAGCCGGGGAAAGGGTACAGGGTTTGAGCAGTACTTC
>-|TRBJ1-6|-|TRBV28
CASSSGPYNSPLHF
TGTGCCAGCAGTTCGGGTCCTTATAATTCACCCCTCCACTTT
>-|TRBJ2-2|-|TRBV19
CASSIPGGGASTGELFF
TGTGCCAGTAGTATTCCGGGAGGGGGCGCAAGCACCGGGGAGCTGTTTTTT
>-|TRBJ2-2|once|TRBV5-5
CASSWAGAGELFF
TGTGCCAGCAGCTGGGCTGGGGCCGGGGAGCTGTTTTTT
>TRBD1|TRBJ1-1|-|TRBV29-1
CSVDSGQGARNTEAFF
TGCAGCGTTGACTCCGGACAGGGGGCCAGGAACACTGAAGCTTTCTTT
>TRBD1|TRBJ1-6|-|TRBV5-4
CASSTLQGADNSPLHF
TGTGCCAGCAGTACCCTACAGGGGGCAGATAATTCACCCCTCCACTTT
>-|TRBJ2-7|once|TRBV4-2
CASSQVEEVGSYEQYF
TGTGCCAGCAGCCAAGTCGAAGAGGTTGGTTCCTACGAGCAGTACTTC
>-|TRBJ2-1|few|TRBV4-2
CASSQDMSRNEQFF
TGTGCCAGCAGCCAAGATATGAGTAGGAATGAGCAGTTCTTC
>-|TRBJ2-2|-|TRBV7-3
CASSSGGGPGELFF
TGTGCCAGCAGCTCCGGTGGGGGTCCCGGGGAGCTGTTTTTT
>TRBD1|TRBJ1-2|-|TRBV2
CASRRQGSGYTF
TGTGCCAGCAGGCGACAGGGTTCTGGCTACACCTTC
>-|TRBJ1-2|-|TRBV21-1
CASSPPGQGVRGYTF
TGTGCCAGCAGCCCCCCGGGACAGGGGGTCCGGGGCTACACCTTC
>TRBD1|TRBJ2-5|once|TRBV18
CASSRTDRGTQYF
TGTGCCAGCTCACGGACAGACAGGGGAACCCAGTACTTC
>TRBD1|TRBJ1-2|-|TRBV2
CASTQTGGLDGYTF
TGTGCCAGCACTCAGACAGGGGGTTTAGATGGCTACACCTTC
>-|TRBJ1-5|-|TRBV19
CASTSDQGGNQPQHF
TGTGCCAGTACCTCGGACCAAGGTGGGAATCAGCCCCAGCATTTT
>-|TRBJ1-5|-|TRBV6-6
CASSSRGNSNQPQHF
TGTGCCAGCAGTAGTCGGGGCAATAGCAATCAGCCCCAGCATTTT
>-|TRBJ1-3|-|TRBV6-1
CASSEDGSSGNTIYF
TGTGCCAGCAGTGAAGACGGGAGCTCTGGAAACACCATATATTTT
>-|TRBJ1-1|-|TRBV5-1
CASSLEGRGGTEAFF
TGCGCCAGCAGCTTGGAAGGAAGGGGTGGCACTGAAGCTTTCTTT
>-|TRBJ1-2|-|TRBV11-1
CASSVQGSLGYTF
TGTGCCAGCAGCGTACAGGGTAGTCTTGGCTACACCTTC
>-|TRBJ2-7|-|TRBV29-1
CSVGEGGTYEQYF
TGCAGCGTTGGTGAGGGTGGGACCTACGAGCAGTACTTC
>-|TRBJ2-7|-|TRBV30
CAWKEDSYYEQYF
TGTGCCTGGAAAGAGGACAGCTACTACGAGCAGTACTTC
>TRBD2|TRBJ2-1|-|TRBV5-1
CASSLDLSGANNEQFF
TGCGCCAGCAGCTTGGACCTGAGCGGGGCGAACAATGAGCAGTTCTTC
>TRBD1|TRBJ2-7|-|TRBV4-1
CASSPESGQLIDEQYF
TGCGCCAGCAGTCCGGAATCGGGACAGCTAATCGACGAGCAGTACTTC
>-|TRBJ1-1|-|TRBV12-3/TRBV12-4
CASRLGQNTEAFF
TGTGCCAGCAGACTTGGACAGAACACTGAAGCTTTCTTT
>-|TRBJ1-3|-|TRBV9
CASSVQDSRSGNTIYF
TGTGCCAGCAGCGTTCAGGACAGTCGCTCTGGAAACACCATATATTTT
>TRBD1|TRBJ1-5|-|TRBV19
CATRREGAGGQPQHF
TGTGCCACCCGGAGGGAGGGGGCAGGGGGTCAGCCCCAGCATTTT
>-|TRBJ1-3|-|TRBV5-1
CASSLGDFSGNTIYF
TGCGCCAGCAGCTTGGGGGATTTCTCTGGAAACACCATATATTTT
>TRBD1|TRBJ2-5|-|TRBV28
CASSPSGTGNQETQYF
TGTGCCAGCAGTCCCTCCGGGACAGGAAACCAAGAGACCCAGTACTTC
>-|TRBJ1-5|-|TRBV2
CASSRSGGGQPQHF
TGTGCCAGCAGCAGATCGGGGGGCGGTCAGCCCCAGCATTTT
>-|TRBJ1-5|-|TRBV3-1/TRBV3-2
CASSQVPVAQPQHF
TGTGCCAGCAGCCAAGTTCCGGTAGCCCAGCCCCAGCATTTT
>TRBD1|TRBJ2-7|-|TRBV28
CASRSAGGLTSYEQYF
TGTGCCAGCAGATCCGCAGGGGGCTTGACATCCTACGAGCAGTACTTC
>TRBD2|TRBJ2-7|-|TRBV30
CAWKTRGGISYEQYF
TGTGCCTGGAAAACTCGGGGGGGCATATCCTACGAGCAGTACTTC
>TRBD1|TRBJ2-5|-|TRBV5-4
CASSGQGSETQYF
TGTGCCAGCAGTGGACAGGGGTCAGAGACCCAGTACTTC
>TRBD1|TRBJ2-2|-|TRBV24-1
CATRGTGTGVTGELFF
TGTGCCACCAGGGGTACCGGGACAGGGGTCACCGGGGAGCTGTTTTTT
>TRBD1|TRBJ2-5|-|TRBV5-1
CASSLEGGGETQYF
TGCGCCAGCAGCTTGGAAGGGGGCGGGGAGACCCAGTACTTC
>-|TRBJ2-1|-|TRBV5-5
CASSLGGRINNEQFF
TGTGCCAGCAGCTTGGGTGGCAGGATCAACAATGAGCAGTTCTTC
>TRBD1|TRBJ1-2|few|TRBV5-4
CASSFTGGNYGYTF
TGTGCCAGCAGCTTTACAGGGGGCAACTATGGCTACACCTTC
>-|TRBJ1-5|-|TRBV15
CATSSGTANQPQHF
TGTGCCACCAGCAGCGGGACCGCAAATCAGCCCCAGCATTTT
>-|TRBJ2-5|-|TRBV19
CASSIGGAGGETQYF
TGTGCCAGTAGTATTGGGGGGGCAGGCGGGGAGACCCAGTACTTC
>-|TRBJ1-6|once|TRBV5-8
CASRAGHHNSPLHF
TGTGCCAGCAGGGCGGGTCACCATAATTCACCCCTCCACTTT
>TRBD1|TRBJ2-2|few|TRBV5-1
CASSQRTGSSTGELFF
TGCGCCAGCAGCCAAAGGACAGGGAGTAGTACCGGGGAGCTGTTTTTT
>TRBD1|TRBJ1-2|-|TRBV19
CASSQFLAPTTGEAGYTF
TGTGCCAGTAGTCAGTTTCTGGCTCCGACGACAGGGGAGGCGGGCTACACCTTC
>TRBD1|TRBJ1-1|-|TRBV28
CASSSHRGYTEAFF
TGTGCCAGCAGTTCCCACAGGGGGTACACTGAAGCTTTCTTT
>-|TRBJ2-1|-|TRBV29-1
CSVEDPLSAYNEQFF
TGCAGCGTTGAAGATCCTCTGAGTGCCTACAATGAGCAGTTCTTC
>-|TRBJ2-5|-|TRBV6-6
CASSSSGTKYTQYF
TGTGCCAGCAGTTCCTCGGGGACGAAGTATACCCAGTACTTC
>-|TRBJ1-2|-|TRBV30
CAWSVWPVSNYGYTF
TGTGCCTGGAGTGTGTGGCCTGTCAGTAACTATGGCTACACCTTC
>-|TRBJ1-3|few|TRBV5-6
CASSWGTGISGNTIYF
TGTGCCAGCAGCTGGGGAACAGGGATATCTGGAAACACCATATATTTT
>TRBD2|TRBJ2-3|-|TRBV28
CASSPFRLAGTTQYF
TGTGCCAGCAGTCCCTTCCGACTAGCGGGGACTACGCAGTATTTT
>-|TRBJ2-5|-|TRBV4-1
CASSLTGTRQETQYF
TGCGCCAGCAGCCTGACCGGGACTCGACAAGAGACCCAGTACTTC
>-|TRBJ2-6|-|TRBV11-2
CASSSLRRSGANVLTF
TGTGCCAGCAGCTCCTTGAGGAGGTCTGGGGCCAACGTCCTGACTTTC